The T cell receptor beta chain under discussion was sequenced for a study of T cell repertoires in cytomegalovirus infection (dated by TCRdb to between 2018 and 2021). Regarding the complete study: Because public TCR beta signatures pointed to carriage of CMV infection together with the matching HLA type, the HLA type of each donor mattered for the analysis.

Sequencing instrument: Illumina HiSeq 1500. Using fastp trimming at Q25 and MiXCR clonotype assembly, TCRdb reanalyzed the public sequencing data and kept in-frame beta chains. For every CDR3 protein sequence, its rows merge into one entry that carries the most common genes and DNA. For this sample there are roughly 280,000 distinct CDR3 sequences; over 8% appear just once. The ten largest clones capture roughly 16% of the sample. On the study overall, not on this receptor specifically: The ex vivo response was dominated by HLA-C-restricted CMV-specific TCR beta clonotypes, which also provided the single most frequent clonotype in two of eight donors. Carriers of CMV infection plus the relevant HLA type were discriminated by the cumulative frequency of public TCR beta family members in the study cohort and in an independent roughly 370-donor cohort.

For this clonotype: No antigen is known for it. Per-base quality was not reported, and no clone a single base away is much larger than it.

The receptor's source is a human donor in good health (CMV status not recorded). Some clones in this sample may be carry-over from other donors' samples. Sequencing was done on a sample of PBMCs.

The DNA sequence is given as TGTGCCAGCAGCTCTACGAGTTCAAGGGATTCACCCCTCCACTTT. Its protein reads: CASSSTSSRDSPLHF. This chain joins TRBV7-9 to TRBJ1-6; no D gene call is confident. V drops 4 bases and J drops 8 bases, leaving 15 bases in between. CDR1 SEHNR and CDR2 FQNEAQ were looked up in the germline V gene (reference sequence). Including cysteine and phenylalanine, the CDR3 has 15 amino acids. Only the CDR3 DNA is retained, 45 bases long and in frame from the first base.